This entry lists 15 T cell receptor beta chains sequenced from one sample in a study of blood T cell repertoires in COVID-19. Some clones are missing from TCRdb's copy, which holds only in-frame ones; the method was immunoSEQ multiplex PCR. The repertoire holds tens of thousands of clones, with around four fifths as singletons. The sample comprised peripheral blood. These receptors originate from a man aged 55-75 years with COVID-19, enrolled during active disease.

The V call is TRBV11-2, the J call TRBJ2-7; TRBD1 might be the D (5 bases). The CDR3 contains 13 residues. The V end was cut by 3 bases, the J end by 4 bases, with 10 bases between. CDR1 is SGHAT and CDR2 is FQNNGV in the germline V gene. The CDR3 DNA reads as TGTGCCAGCAGCTTGAACAGGCTGTACGAGCAGTACTTC. Translating gives CASSLNRLYEQYF.

V gene TRBV21-1 combines with J gene TRBJ1-5. TRBV21-1 is tagged as a pseudogene. The CDR3 contains 16 residues. The CDR3 coding sequence is TGTGCCAGCAGCAAAGAAGAGGTAGGCGGCAATCAGCCCCAGCATTTT. Its protein product is CASSKEEVGGNQPQHF.

The chain couples TRBV7-7 to TRBJ2-3; TRBD2 matches 9 bases. J was trimmed by 5 bases and V by 5 bases; bases with no gene match: 5. The CDR3 runs to 14 residues. Germline V gene data show CDR1 as SSHAT and CDR2 as FNYEAQ (reference sequence). CDR3 DNA sequence: TGTGCCAGCAGCCCGGGCGGGAGGGGAGATACGCAGTATTTT. It specifies CASSPGGRGDTQYF. Together with reference TRBV7-7 and TRBJ2-3, the CDR3 gives the full variable domain: GAGVSQSPRYKVTKRGQDVTLRCDPISSHATLYWYQQALGQGPEFLTYFNYEAQPDKSGLPSDRFSAERPEGSISTLTIQRTEQRDSAMYRCASSPGGRGDTQYFGPGTRLTVL.

V is TRBV6-5 and J is TRBJ2-1; TRBD2 aligns across 12 bases. V shed 7 bases and J 9 bases; nucleotides not matched to a gene: 7. Looked up from germline, CDR1 is MNHEY and CDR2 is SVGAGI. The CDR3 sequence is 14 residues long. DNA of the CDR3: TGTGCCAGCACTAGCGGGAGGGCCGTGTTTGAGCAGTTCTTC. This sequence encodes CASTSGRAVFEQFF.

This chain joins TRBV29-1 and TRBJ2-5, with 7 bases lining up with TRBD2. Germline V gene lookup returns CDR1 SQVTM and CDR2 ANQGSEA. The junction had 14 bases not matched to a gene; V was cut back by 3 bases and J by 7 bases. This CDR3 comprises 15 residues. The CDR3 region is CSVENTGGSEGTQYF. DNA of the CDR3: TGCAGCGTTGAGAACACGGGAGGTAGTGAAGGGACCCAGTACTTC.

The gene calls are TRBV19 and TRBJ1-5; maybe TRBD1 (5 bases). CDR3 length equals 14 residues. Germline V gives CDR1 LNHDA, CDR2 SQIVND (reference sequence). The ends were cut back, 7 bases at V and 7 bases at J, with 17 bases in the middle. This chain's CDR3 is CASNSGGLGQPQHF. The CDR3 region has the DNA TGTGCCAGTAACTCGGGGGGGTTGGGGCAGCCCCAGCATTTT.

This clone occurred a few times. The chain joins TRBV7-2 to TRBJ2-1, with 9 bases fitting TRBD2. The CDR3 is 14 amino acids. From germline, CDR1 is SGHTA and CDR2 FQGNSA. The V segment lost 5 bases and the J segment 10 bases; nucleotides outside the gene matches: 9. The CDR3 sequence: CASSTGLATSEQFF. CDR3 nucleotides: TGTGCCAGCAGCACAGGACTAGCGACCTCAGAGCAGTTCTTC.

This clone ranks as medium-sized. This rearrangement joins TRBV3-1 (or the pseudogene TRBV3-2) to TRBJ2-2; D is unresolved. Trimming shortened V by 1 base and J by 3 bases, and 9 bases separated the two germline ends. From germline, CDR1 is LGHDT and CDR2 YNNKEL (reference sequence). The CDR3 covers 15 residues. In nucleotides, the CDR3 is TGTGCCAGCAGCCAAGCCTCAGATTACACCGGGGAGCTGTTTTTT. It translates to CASSQASDYTGELFF.

The chain employs TRBV18 and TRBJ1-3; D uncertain. CDR3 size: 15 residues. V lost 5 bases and J lost 1, with 12 bases in between. Per germline, CDR1 KGHSH and CDR2 LQKENI. Here the CDR3 DNA reads TGTGCCAGCTCATCCGAGGCCTATTCTGGAAACACCATATATTTT. Its translation is CASSSEAYSGNTIYF.

The gene calls are TRBV29-1 and TRBJ2-2; 12 bases fit TRBD2. Germline V gives CDR1 SQVTM, CDR2 ANQGSEA. The CDR3 is 17 residues long. The trim removed 4 bases at V and 7 bases at J, leaving 13 bases unmatched. CDR3 nucleotide sequence: TGCAGCGTTGTGAGGTCTAGCGGGAGGGCCGAAGGCGGGGAGCTGTTTTTT. Protein product: CSVVRSSGRAEGGELFF.

J is TRBJ2-2 and V is TRBV10-3, with 8 bases aligning to TRBD2. V lost 8 bases to trimming and J lost 5 bases; unmatched junction nucleotides: 4. CDR1 and CDR2 from the germline V gene are ENHRY and SYGVKD. This CDR3 is built from 13 residues. CDR3 loop: CAILAGLTGELFF. In DNA form, the CDR3 reads TGTGCCATCCTAGCGGGCTTAACCGGGGAGCTGTTTTTT.

The V call is TRBV2, the J call TRBJ1-3; D might be TRBD1 (6 bases). Deletions cut 10 bases from V and 7 bases from J, with 20 bases between. The CDR3 is 14 amino acids. Germline V CDR1 and CDR2: SNHLY, FYNNEI. CDR3 sequence reads: CATREEQGMNTIYF. The CDR3 bases are TGTGCCACCAGGGAAGAACAGGGCATGAACACCATATATTTT.

This clone was counted only a few times. The CDR3 bases are TGTGCCAGCAGCTTAGGTGCCAGCTCTGGAAACACCATATATTTT. It codes for CASSLGASSGNTIYF. V usage is TRBV7-3 and J usage is TRBJ1-3; unclear D gene. Germline loops: CDR1 SGHTA, CDR2 FQGTGA. The CDR3 is 15 residues long. The V end lost 2 bases, the J end lost 0 bases, and 8 bases lay between the germline ends.

V gene TRBV3-1 (or the pseudogene TRBV3-2) combines with J gene TRBJ1-1, with 7 positions matching TRBD1. Trimming at V came to 4 bases and at J to 4 bases, leaving 6 bases not matched to a gene. Germline values: CDR1 LGHDT, CDR2 YNNKEL (reference sequence). The CDR3 runs 14 residues. The CDR3 spells CASSRDRVSTEAFF. In nucleotides, the CDR3 is TGTGCCAGCAGCCGCGACAGGGTCAGCACTGAAGCTTTCTTT.

The J gene is TRBJ2-1, the V gene TRBV6-5; 9 nucleotides align to TRBD1. There are 14 residues in the CDR3. With 7 bases clipped from V and 3 bases from J, the junction kept 4 bases outside the gene matches. The germline CDR1 and CDR2 sequences are MNHEY and SVGAGI. In DNA form, the CDR3 reads TGTGCCAGCACAAGACAGGGGGTCTACAATGAGCAGTTCTTC. The encoded protein is CASTRQGVYNEQFF.